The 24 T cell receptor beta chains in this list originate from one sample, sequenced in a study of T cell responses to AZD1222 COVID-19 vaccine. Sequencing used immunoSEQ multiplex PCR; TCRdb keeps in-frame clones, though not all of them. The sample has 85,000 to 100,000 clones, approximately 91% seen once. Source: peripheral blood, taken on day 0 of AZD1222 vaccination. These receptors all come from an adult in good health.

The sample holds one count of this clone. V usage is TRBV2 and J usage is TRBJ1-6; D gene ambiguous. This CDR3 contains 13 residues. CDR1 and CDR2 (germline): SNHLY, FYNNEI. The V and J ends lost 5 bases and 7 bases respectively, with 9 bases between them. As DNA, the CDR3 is TGTGCCAGCAGTCCCGACGCCAATTCACCCCTCCACTTT. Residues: CASSPDANSPLHF.

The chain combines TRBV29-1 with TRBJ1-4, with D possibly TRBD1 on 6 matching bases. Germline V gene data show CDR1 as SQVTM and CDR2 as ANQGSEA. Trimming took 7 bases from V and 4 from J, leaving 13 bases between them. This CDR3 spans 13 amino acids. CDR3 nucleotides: TGCAGCGCCGAGGACAGAGTTAATGAAAAACTGTTTTTT. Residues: CSAEDRVNEKLFF.

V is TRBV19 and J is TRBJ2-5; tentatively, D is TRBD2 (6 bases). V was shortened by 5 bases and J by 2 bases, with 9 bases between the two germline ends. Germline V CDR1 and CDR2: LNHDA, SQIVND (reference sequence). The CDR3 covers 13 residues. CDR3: CASSAGLQETQYF. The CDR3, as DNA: TGTGCCAGTAGTGCGGGGTTACAAGAGACCCAGTACTTC.

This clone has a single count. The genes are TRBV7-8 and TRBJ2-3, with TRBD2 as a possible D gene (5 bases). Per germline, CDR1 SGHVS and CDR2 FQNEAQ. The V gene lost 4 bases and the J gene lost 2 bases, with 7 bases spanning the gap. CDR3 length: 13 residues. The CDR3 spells CASSSGYTDTQYF. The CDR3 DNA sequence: TGTGCCAGCAGCTCGGGATACACAGATACGCAGTATTTT.

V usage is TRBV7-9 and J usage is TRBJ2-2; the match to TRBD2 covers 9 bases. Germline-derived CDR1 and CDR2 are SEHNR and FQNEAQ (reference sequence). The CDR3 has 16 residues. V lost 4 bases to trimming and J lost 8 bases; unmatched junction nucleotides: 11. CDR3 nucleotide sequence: TGTGCCAGCAGCTCACTAGCGGGCCAGGGTCCGGGGGAGCTGTTTTTT. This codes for CASSSLAGQGPGELFF.

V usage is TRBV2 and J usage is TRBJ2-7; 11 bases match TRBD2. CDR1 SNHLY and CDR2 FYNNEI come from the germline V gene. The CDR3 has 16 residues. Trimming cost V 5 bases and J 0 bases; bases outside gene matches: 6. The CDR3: CASSPTSGGTSYEQYF. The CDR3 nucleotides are TGTGCCAGCAGTCCCACTAGCGGGGGAACCTCCTACGAGCAGTACTTC.

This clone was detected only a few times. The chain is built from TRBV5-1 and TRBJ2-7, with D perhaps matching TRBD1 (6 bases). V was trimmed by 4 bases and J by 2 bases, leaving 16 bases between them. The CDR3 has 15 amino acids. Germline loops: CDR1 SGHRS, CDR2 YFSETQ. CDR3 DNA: TGCGCCAGCAGCCCACAGGGCGACTCAACCTACGAGCAGTACTTC. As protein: CASSPQGDSTYEQYF.

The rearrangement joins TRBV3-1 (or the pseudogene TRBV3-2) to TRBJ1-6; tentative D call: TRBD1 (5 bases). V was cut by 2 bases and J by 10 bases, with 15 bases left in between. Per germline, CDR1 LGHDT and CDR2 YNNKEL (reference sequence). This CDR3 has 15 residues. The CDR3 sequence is CASSQSVRGISPLHF. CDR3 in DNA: TGTGCCAGCAGCCAAAGTGTTCGGGGGATCTCACCCCTCCACTTT.

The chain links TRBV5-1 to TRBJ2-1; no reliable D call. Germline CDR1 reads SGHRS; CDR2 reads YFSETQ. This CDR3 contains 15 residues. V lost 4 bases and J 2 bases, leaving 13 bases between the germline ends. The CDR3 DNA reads TGCGCCAGCAGCATGGATGGGCCCCCCTACAATGAGCAGTTCTTC. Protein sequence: CASSMDGPPYNEQFF.

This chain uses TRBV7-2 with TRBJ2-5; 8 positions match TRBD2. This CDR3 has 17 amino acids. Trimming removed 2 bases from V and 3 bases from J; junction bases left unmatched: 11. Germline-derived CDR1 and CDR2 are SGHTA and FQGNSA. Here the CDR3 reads CASSLRLVSGAKETQYF. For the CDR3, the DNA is TGTGCCAGCAGCTTACGCCTAGTTAGCGGGGCTAAAGAGACCCAGTACTTC.

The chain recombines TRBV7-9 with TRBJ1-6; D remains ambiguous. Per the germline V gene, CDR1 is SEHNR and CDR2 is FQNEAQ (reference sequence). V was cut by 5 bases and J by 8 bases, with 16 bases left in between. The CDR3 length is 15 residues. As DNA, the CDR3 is TGTGCCAGCAGCCCGCCGCGGCAGGACTATTCACCCCTCCACTTT. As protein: CASSPPRQDYSPLHF.

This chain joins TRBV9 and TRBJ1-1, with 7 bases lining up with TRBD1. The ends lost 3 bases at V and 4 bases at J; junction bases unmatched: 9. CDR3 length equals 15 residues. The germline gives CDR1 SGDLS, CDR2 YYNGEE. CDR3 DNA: TGTGCCAGCAGCGGCGTCGGGGCAGGGGGCACTGAAGCTTTCTTT. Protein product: CASSGVGAGGTEAFF.

The CDR3 region is CASSSLGGVTEAFF. CDR3 nucleotide sequence: TGTGCCAGCAGCTCCCTCGGGGGGGTCACTGAAGCTTTCTTT. The rearrangement uses TRBV7-2 and TRBJ1-1, with D possibly being TRBD1 (5 bases). Deletions cut 4 bases from V and 4 bases from J, with 13 bases between. Per the germline V gene, CDR1 is SGHTA and CDR2 is FQGNSA. The CDR3 extends over 14 amino acids.

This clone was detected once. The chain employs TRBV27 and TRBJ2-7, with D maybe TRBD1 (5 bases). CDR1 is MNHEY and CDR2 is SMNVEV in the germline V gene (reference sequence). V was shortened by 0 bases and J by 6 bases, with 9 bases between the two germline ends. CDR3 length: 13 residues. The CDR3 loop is CASSLSIQGEQYF. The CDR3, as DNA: TGTGCCAGCAGTTTATCGATCCAGGGCGAGCAGTACTTC.

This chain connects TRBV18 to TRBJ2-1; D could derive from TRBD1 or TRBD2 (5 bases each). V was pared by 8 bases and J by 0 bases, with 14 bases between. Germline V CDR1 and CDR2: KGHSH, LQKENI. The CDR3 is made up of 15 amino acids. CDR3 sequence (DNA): TGTGCCAGCCTAAGGGACCTGTCCTCCTACAATGAGCAGTTCTTC. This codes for CASLRDLSSYNEQFF.

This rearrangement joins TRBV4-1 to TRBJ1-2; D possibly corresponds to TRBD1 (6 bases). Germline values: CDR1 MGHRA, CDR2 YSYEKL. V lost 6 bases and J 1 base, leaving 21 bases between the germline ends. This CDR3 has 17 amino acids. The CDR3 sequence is CASRHRPSGQINYGYTF. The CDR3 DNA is TGCGCCAGCAGGCACCGGCCCTCCGGACAGATTAACTATGGCTACACCTTC.

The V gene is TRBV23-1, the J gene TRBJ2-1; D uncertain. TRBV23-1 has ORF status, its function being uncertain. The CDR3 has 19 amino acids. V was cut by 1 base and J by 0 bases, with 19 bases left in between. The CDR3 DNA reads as TGCGCCAGCAGTCAATTGGTTGCCAGAAAAGATTACTCCTACAATGAGCAGTTCTTC. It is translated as CASSQLVARKDYSYNEQFF.

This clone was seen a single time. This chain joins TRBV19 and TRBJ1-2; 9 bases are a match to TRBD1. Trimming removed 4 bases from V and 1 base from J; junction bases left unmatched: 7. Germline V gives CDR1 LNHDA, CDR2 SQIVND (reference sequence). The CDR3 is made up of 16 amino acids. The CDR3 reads CASSNTGGAFNYGYTF. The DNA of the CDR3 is TGTGCCAGTAGTAACACAGGGGGCGCCTTTAACTATGGCTACACCTTC. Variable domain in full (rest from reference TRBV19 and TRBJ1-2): DGGITQSPKYLFRKEGQNVTLSCEQNLNHDAMYWYRQDPGQGLRLIYYSQIVNDFQKGDIAEGYSVSREKKESFPLTVTSAQKNPTAFYLCASSNTGGAFNYGYTFGSGTRLTVV.

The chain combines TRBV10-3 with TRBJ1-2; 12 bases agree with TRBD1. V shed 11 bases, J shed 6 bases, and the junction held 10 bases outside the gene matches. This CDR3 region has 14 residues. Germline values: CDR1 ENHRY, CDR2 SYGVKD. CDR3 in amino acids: CALRTGTGGDGYTF. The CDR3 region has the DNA TGTGCCCTCCGCACCGGGACAGGGGGCGATGGCTACACCTTC.

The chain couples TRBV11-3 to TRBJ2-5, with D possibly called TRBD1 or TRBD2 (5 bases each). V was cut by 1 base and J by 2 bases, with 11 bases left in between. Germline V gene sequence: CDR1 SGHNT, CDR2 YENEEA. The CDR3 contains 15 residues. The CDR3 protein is CASSLGTGRQETQYF. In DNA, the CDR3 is TGTGCCAGCAGCTTAGGAACGGGACGGCAAGAGACCCAGTACTTC.

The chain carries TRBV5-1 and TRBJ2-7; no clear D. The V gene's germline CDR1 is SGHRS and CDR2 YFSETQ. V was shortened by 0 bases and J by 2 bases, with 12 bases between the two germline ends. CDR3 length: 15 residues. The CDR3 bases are TGCGCCAGCAGCTTGGACGGGCAGGTGACCTACGAGCAGTACTTC. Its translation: CASSLDGQVTYEQYF.

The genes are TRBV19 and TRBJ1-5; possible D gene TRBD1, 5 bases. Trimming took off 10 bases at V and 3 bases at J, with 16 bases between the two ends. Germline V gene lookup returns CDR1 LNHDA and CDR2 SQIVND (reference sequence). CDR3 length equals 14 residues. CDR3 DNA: TGTGCCACGTCGATCCGGGACGCCAATCAGCCCCAGCATTTT. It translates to CATSIRDANQPQHF.

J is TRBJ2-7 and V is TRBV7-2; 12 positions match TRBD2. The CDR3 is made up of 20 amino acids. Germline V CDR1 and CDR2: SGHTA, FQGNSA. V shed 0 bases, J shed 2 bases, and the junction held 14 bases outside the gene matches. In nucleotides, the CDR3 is TGTGCCAGCAGCTTAGCGGTTGCATCGCTAGCGGGGGGGATTGCCTACGAGCAGTACTTC. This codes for CASSLAVASLAGGIAYEQYF. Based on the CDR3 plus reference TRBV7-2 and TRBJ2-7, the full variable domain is GAGVSQSPSNKVTEKGKDVELRCDPISGHTALYWYRQSLGQGLEFLIYFQGNSAPDKSGLPSDRFSAERTGGSVSTLTIQRTQQEDSAVYLCASSLAVASLAGGIAYEQYFGPGTRLTVT.

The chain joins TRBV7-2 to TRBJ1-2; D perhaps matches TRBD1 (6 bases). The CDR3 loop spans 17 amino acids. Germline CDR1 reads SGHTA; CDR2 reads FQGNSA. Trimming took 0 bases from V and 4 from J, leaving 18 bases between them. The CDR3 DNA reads TGTGCCAGCAGCTTAGCGGGGACACCTGATGGGAGCTATGGCTACACCTTC. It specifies CASSLAGTPDGSYGYTF.